These T cell receptor beta chains were read from a single sample in a study of blood T cell repertoires in COVID-19. Profiling relied on immunoSEQ multiplex PCR, and the TCRdb table lists in-frame clones only, not all of them. The data hold about 120,000 clones, with over 80% observed a single time. Sequencing was performed on peripheral blood. The receptors come from a man aged 25-45 years with acute or convalescent COVID-19. The CDR3 runs from the conserved cysteine through the conserved F or W. A D gene is named only where the DNA matches it firmly. For some rows the clone size is stated as once, few or many, or as a class when expanded; others skip it.

d_gene	v_gene	abundance	j_gene	CDR3aa	CDR3nt
NA	TRBV19	NA	TRBJ2-7	CASSALDTRYEQYF	TGTGCCAGTAGTGCGCTGGACACACGCTACGAGCAGTACTTC
NA	TRBV3-1/TRBV3-2	NA	TRBJ2-5	CASSQGLVHQYF	TGTGCCAGCAGCCAAGGACTAGTGCACCAGTACTTC
NA	TRBV5-5	NA	TRBJ1-1	CASSSGVNTEAFF	TGTGCCAGCAGCTCAGGGGTAAACACTGAAGCTTTCTTT
TRBD1	TRBV6-2/TRBV6-3	once	TRBJ1-5	CASSYQTGVRQPQHF	TGTGCCAGCAGTTACCAAACAGGGGTGAGACAGCCCCAGCATTTT
NA	TRBV11-2	NA	TRBJ1-5	CASSLDRGWPQHF	TGTGCCAGCAGCTTAGATAGGGGTTGGCCCCAGCATTTT
NA	TRBV29-1	NA	TRBJ2-5	CSVEWTDQETQYF	TGCAGCGTTGAGTGGACAGACCAAGAGACCCAGTACTTC
TRBD2	TRBV9	NA	TRBJ2-3	CASSVLGGDTDTQYF	TGTGCCAGCAGCGTCCTTGGGGGGGACACAGATACGCAGTATTTT
TRBD2	TRBV6-5	NA	TRBJ2-1	CASSTGTSSNEQFF	TGTGCCAGCAGTACCGGGACTAGCAGCAATGAGCAGTTCTTC
TRBD2	TRBV3-1/TRBV3-2	NA	TRBJ2-1	CASSQGSGRDYNEQFF	TGTGCCAGCAGCCAAGGGTCCGGGAGGGACTACAATGAGCAGTTCTTC
TRBD1	TRBV5-6	once	TRBJ2-2	CASSSTGTGYPTGELFF	TGTGCCAGCAGCTCAACCGGGACAGGGTACCCCACCGGGGAGCTGTTTTTT
TRBD2	TRBV11-2	NA	TRBJ2-1	CASSRGLAGGSLNEQFF	TGTGCCAGCAGCCGTGGACTAGCGGGGGGCTCCCTGAATGAGCAGTTCTTC
NA	TRBV6-5	once	TRBJ2-5	CASSYADNSQETQYF	TGTGCCAGCAGTTACGCGGACAATTCACAAGAGACCCAGTACTTC
NA	TRBV6-5	NA	TRBJ1-4	CASSPMLQGGEKLFF	TGTGCCAGCAGTCCCATGTTGCAGGGTGGAGAAAAACTGTTTTTT
NA	TRBV7-9	few	TRBJ1-4	CASSLIFQKLFF	TGTGCCAGCAGCTTAATCTTCCAAAAACTGTTTTTT
TRBD1	TRBV28	NA	TRBJ2-5	CASSLMSGGQETQYF	TGTGCCAGCAGCTTAATGTCAGGGGGCCAAGAGACCCAGTACTTC
NA	TRBV19	once	TRBJ1-1	CASRRTGQTSPEAFF	TGTGCCAGTAGAAGGACTGGTCAGACGAGCCCTGAAGCTTTCTTT
NA	TRBV3-1/TRBV3-2	few	TRBJ2-2	CASSQSPGELFF	TGTGCCAGCAGCCAGAGCCCCGGGGAGCTGTTTTTT
TRBD1	TRBV10-1	once	TRBJ2-1	CASSEGTVGEQFF	TGCGCCAGCAGTGAAGGGACAGTTGGTGAGCAGTTCTTC
NA	TRBV18	once	TRBJ1-4	CASRRRENEKLFF	TGTGCCAGCCGTAGGAGGGAAAATGAAAAACTGTTTTTT
NA	TRBV9	NA	TRBJ1-3	CASSPLALSTGNTIYF	TGTGCCAGCAGCCCCCTAGCCCTGTCGACTGGAAACACCATATATTTT
TRBD2	TRBV19	NA	TRBJ2-1	CASSPGAGDSYNEQFF	TGTGCCAGTAGCCCCGGGGCGGGAGACTCCTACAATGAGCAGTTCTTC
TRBD1	TRBV19	few	TRBJ1-4	CASSILWDRNNEKLFF	TGTGCCAGTAGTATCCTGTGGGACAGAAACAATGAAAAACTGTTTTTT
NA	TRBV7-9	few	TRBJ2-7	CASSTYREPGREQYF	TGTGCCAGCAGCACCTACAGGGAACCCGGACGGGAGCAGTACTTC
NA	TRBV30	NA	TRBJ1-6	CAWTQTGISSPLHF	TGTGCCTGGACGCAGACAGGAATATCTTCACCCCTCCACTTT
TRBD1	TRBV9	few	TRBJ1-6	CASSADRAFGPLHF	TGTGCCAGCAGCGCAGACAGGGCCTTTGGTCCCCTCCACTTT
NA	TRBV7-9	NA	TRBJ2-7	CASSVGSDRSYEQYF	TGTGCCAGCAGCGTGGGATCAGACAGGAGCTACGAGCAGTACTTC
TRBD1	TRBV30	once	TRBJ1-5	CAWTEGASNQPQHF	TGTGCCTGGACCGAGGGGGCTAGCAATCAGCCCCAGCATTTT
NA	TRBV7-9	NA	TRBJ1-5	CASSLQGGNQPQHF	TGTGCCAGCAGCTTGCAGGGCGGCAATCAGCCCCAGCATTTT
NA	TRBV2	NA	TRBJ2-2	CASSDLGELFF	TGTGCCAGCAGTGATCTTGGGGAGCTGTTTTTT
TRBD1	TRBV2	few	TRBJ1-1	CASSRGTGAFF	TGTGCCAGCAGCCGCGGGACAGGCGCTTTCTTT
TRBD2	TRBV2	NA	TRBJ2-1	CASSEISGMKSFF	TGTGCCAGCAGTGAAATTAGCGGGATGAAGTCGTTCTTC
NA	TRBV7-9	NA	TRBJ1-4	CASSLGDRYRASDEKLFF	TGTGCCAGCAGCTTGGGGGACCGATACAGGGCCTCCGATGAAAAACTGTTTTTT
NA	TRBV30	NA	TRBJ1-2	CAWSVLVGSAFGYTF	TGTGCCTGGAGTGTACTTGTAGGGAGCGCGTTTGGCTACACCTTC
NA	TRBV25-1	NA	TRBJ1-2	CASSGRGGGYTF	TGTGCCAGCAGTGGACGGGGAGGTGGCTACACCTTC
NA	TRBV7-2	once	TRBJ2-7	CASSLDGGHSYEQYF	TGTGCCAGCAGTTTAGACGGGGGGCACTCCTACGAGCAGTACTTC
NA	TRBV27	NA	TRBJ1-2	CASRVGGGGYGYTF	TGTGCCAGCCGGGTCGGGGGGGGAGGGTATGGCTACACCTTC
NA	TRBV7-9	NA	TRBJ1-1	CASSLRAGGMNTEAFF	TGTGCCAGCAGCTTAAGGGCCGGCGGGATGAACACTGAAGCTTTCTTT
NA	TRBV2	many	TRBJ2-2	CASSEAGDYNTGELFF	TGTGCCAGCAGTGAAGCCGGTGACTATAACACCGGGGAGCTGTTTTTT
TRBD1	TRBV6-5	NA	TRBJ2-1	CASRFRTGGYNEQFF	TGTGCCAGCAGATTCAGGACAGGGGGCTACAATGAGCAGTTCTTC
NA	TRBV28	few	TRBJ1-2	CASSLSGRGIYGYTF	TGTGCCAGCAGTTTATCCGGCAGGGGTATTTATGGCTACACCTTC
NA	TRBV12-3/TRBV12-4	NA	TRBJ1-5	CASSFSGNQPQHF	TGTGCCAGCAGTTTTTCCGGGAATCAGCCCCAGCATTTT
TRBD1	TRBV4-1	NA	TRBJ1-4	CASSQEAGGYEKLFF	TGCGCCAGCAGCCAAGAAGCAGGGGGATATGAAAAACTGTTTTTT
TRBD1	TRBV19	NA	TRBJ1-5	CASSTLGQGALWPQHF	TGTGCCAGTAGTACGCTCGGACAGGGGGCTCTATGGCCCCAGCATTTT
TRBD1	TRBV12-3/TRBV12-4	NA	TRBJ1-2	CASRRTGNSGYTF	TGTGCCAGCAGGCGGACAGGGAACTCTGGCTACACCTTC
TRBD1	TRBV6-4	many	TRBJ2-3	CASSEGPYRGGADTQYF	TGTGCCAGCAGTGAGGGACCCTACAGGGGTGGCGCAGATACGCAGTATTTT
TRBD1	TRBV30	NA	TRBJ1-6	CAWSLGQGNSPLHF	TGTGCCTGGAGTTTAGGACAGGGGAATTCACCCCTCCACTTT
TRBD1	TRBV27	NA	TRBJ1-5	CASSPSGTGHWGQPQHF	TGTGCCAGCAGCCCCTCTGGGACAGGGCATTGGGGTCAGCCCCAGCATTTT
NA	TRBV5-6	once	TRBJ2-7	CASSLGRGTVEQYF	TGTGCCAGCAGCTTGGGCAGGGGTACGGTCGAGCAGTACTTC
TRBD2	TRBV9	NA	TRBJ2-5	CASSVGVAGVGETQYF	TGTGCCAGCAGCGTAGGGGTAGCGGGAGTGGGAGAGACCCAGTACTTC
NA	TRBV29-1	NA	TRBJ2-5	CSAATRLLQETQYF	TGCAGCGCCGCGACCAGGCTCCTTCAAGAGACCCAGTACTTC
NA	TRBV11-1	NA	TRBJ1-1	CASSPNFGSTEAFF	TGTGCCAGCAGCCCAAATTTTGGTAGTACTGAAGCTTTCTTT
TRBD1	TRBV3-1/TRBV3-2	NA	TRBJ2-2	CASSLAGGGRAGELFF	TGTGCCAGCAGCCTAGCAGGGGGTGGTCGGGCCGGGGAGCTGTTTTTT
NA	TRBV6-2/TRBV6-3	NA	TRBJ1-5	CASSPRDQPQHF	TGTGCCAGCAGTCCCCGGGATCAGCCCCAGCATTTT
NA	TRBV6-2/TRBV6-3	NA	TRBJ2-1	CASSLAGQGFDEQFF	TGTGCCAGCAGTTTAGCGGGCCAGGGGTTCGATGAGCAGTTCTTC
NA	TRBV7-9	NA	TRBJ1-4	CASARGEKLFF	TGTGCCAGCGCACGAGGTGAAAAACTGTTTTTT
TRBD1	TRBV30	NA	TRBJ1-2	CASLQGFRGYTF	TGTGCCTCCTTACAGGGGTTTAGAGGCTACACCTTC
TRBD2	TRBV6-4	NA	TRBJ2-3	CASSDSSGASGSTDTQYF	TGTGCCAGCAGTGACTCGTCCGGAGCTAGCGGGAGCACAGATACGCAGTATTTT
TRBD1	TRBV6-4	once	TRBJ2-1	CASSDSNLRGPFYNEQFF	TGTGCCAGCAGTGACTCGAACTTGAGGGGGCCTTTTTACAATGAGCAGTTCTTC
NA	TRBV6-5	few	TRBJ1-1	CASSYSRNTEAFF	TGTGCCAGCAGTTACTCGAGGAACACTGAAGCTTTCTTT